The 21 T cell receptor beta chains in this list originate from one sample, sequenced in a study of blood T cell repertoires in COVID-19 (TCRdb year 2020). The library was built by means of the immunoSEQ multiplex PCR assay. The clones in this table, taken by TCRdb from immuneACCESS, are in-frame only. Not every clone is retained; where verified, under half of the shortfall comes from an unresolved V gene, and the cause of the rest is unknown. Recorded for this sample are 200,000 to 250,000 clones; 90% of them occurred a single time. Roughly 2.7% of the sample is taken by the ten largest. Material for sequencing was peripheral blood. The receptors here all came from a man aged 25-45 years with COVID-19, enrolled during active disease.

The rearrangement uses TRBV19 and TRBJ1-5, with 8 bases that match TRBD1. V lost 8 bases and J lost 4; bases outside the gene matches: 4. The V gene's germline CDR1 is LNHDA and CDR2 SQIVND (reference sequence). The CDR3 has 13 amino acids. The CDR3 spells CASAGTGNQPQHF. DNA of the CDR3: TGTGCCAGTGCCGGGACAGGTAATCAGCCCCAGCATTTT. Combining the CDR3 with reference TRBV19 and TRBJ1-5 gives the whole variable domain DGGITQSPKYLFRKEGQNVTLSCEQNLNHDAMYWYRQDPGQGLRLIYYSQIVNDFQKGDIAEGYSVSREKKESFPLTVTSAQKNPTAFYLCASAGTGNQPQHFGDGTRLSIL.

The chain employs TRBV27 and TRBJ1-5; TRBD1 is a possible D gene (5 bases). Germline-derived CDR1 and CDR2 are MNHEY and SMNVEV (reference sequence). V gave up 7 bases and J gave up 0 bases, with 16 bases separating them. The CDR3 is made up of 16 amino acids. The CDR3 loop reads CASKTLGDVSNQPQHF. In DNA form, the CDR3 reads TGTGCCAGCAAAACTCTAGGGGATGTTAGCAATCAGCCCCAGCATTTT.

This clone was seen a single time. This rearrangement joins TRBV18 to TRBJ1-5; maybe TRBD1 (6 bases). The CDR3 runs to 15 residues. Deletions cut 0 bases from V and 7 bases from J, with 13 bases between. Per the germline V gene, CDR1 is KGHSH and CDR2 is LQKENI. The CDR3 reads CASSPPSERGQPQHF. In DNA form, the CDR3 reads TGTGCCAGCTCACCACCGTCAGAGAGGGGGCAGCCCCAGCATTTT.

V gene TRBV11-3 combines with J gene TRBJ1-1, with 11 bases identical to TRBD1. This CDR3 has 15 residues. Germline lookup yields CDR1 SGHNT and CDR2 YENEEA. J lost 1 base, V lost 6 bases, and 4 bases had no gene match. CDR3 amino acids: CASRSGTGGNTEAFF. CDR3 DNA: TGTGCCAGCAGAAGTGGGACAGGGGGGAACACTGAAGCTTTCTTT.

The chain has TRBV11-3 and TRBJ1-2; D may be TRBD1 (6 bases). The germline gives CDR1 SGHNT, CDR2 YENEEA. This CDR3 has 15 amino acids. V gave up 2 bases and J gave up 7 bases, with 17 bases separating them. The CDR3 reads CASSLSAGTKGGYTF. DNA for the CDR3: TGTGCCAGCAGCTTATCAGCCGGGACAAAAGGTGGCTACACCTTC.

This chain uses TRBV18 with TRBJ1-5; D is perhaps TRBD1 (5 bases). Germline CDR1 KGHSH, CDR2 LQKENI. This CDR3 spans 16 amino acids. Trimming took 2 bases from V and 6 from J, leaving 17 bases between them. Written as DNA, the CDR3 is TGTGCCAGCTCACCAGGTTCCCAGGGATCAGCTCAGCCCCAGCATTTT. Translated, it gives CASSPGSQGSAQPQHF.

This chain links TRBV6-5 with TRBJ2-2, with 8 bases fitting TRBD1. CDR1 is MNHEY and CDR2 is SVGAGI in the germline V gene. The V and J ends lost 2 bases and 7 bases, in that order; junction bases with no gene match: 6. The CDR3 is made up of 15 amino acids. CDR3: CASSYLQGVDGELFF. CDR3 DNA: TGTGCCAGCAGTTACCTACAGGGGGTGGACGGGGAGCTGTTTTTT.

V and J are TRBV5-1 and TRBJ1-2, with TRBD1 matching over 7 bases. The ends lost 3 bases at V and 8 bases at J; junction bases unmatched: 7. This CDR3 region has 13 residues. The germline gives CDR1 SGHRS, CDR2 YFSETQ. CDR3 coding DNA: TGCGCCAGCAGCTCCCCGAGGGGGCACGGCTACACCTTC. Translation gives CASSSPRGHGYTF.

V and J are TRBV9 and TRBJ2-1; 15 positions match TRBD2. V shed 2 bases and J 0 bases; nucleotides not matched to a gene: 12. The CDR3 is 21 residues long. Germline V CDR1 and CDR2: SGDLS, YYNGEE. Here the CDR3 reads CASSVGVPGLAGGSSYNEQFF. The CDR3 nucleotides read TGTGCCAGCAGCGTCGGGGTCCCGGGACTAGCGGGAGGCAGCTCCTACAATGAGCAGTTCTTC.

The V and J genes are TRBV7-2 and TRBJ2-2, with TRBD1 as a possible D gene (5 bases). The CDR3 runs to 16 residues. Between the trimmed V and J ends, which lost 5 bases and 0 bases, there was a span of 13 bases. CDR1 and CDR2 (germline): SGHTA, FQGNSA. The CDR3: CASSPRVFSNTGELFF. The DNA for the CDR3 is TGTGCCAGCAGCCCCAGGGTCTTTTCGAACACCGGGGAGCTGTTTTTT. Full variable domain (outside the CDR3, taken from reference TRBV7-2 and TRBJ2-2): GAGVSQSPSNKVTEKGKDVELRCDPISGHTALYWYRQSLGQGLEFLIYFQGNSAPDKSGLPSDRFSAERTGGSVSTLTIQRTQQEDSAVYLCASSPRVFSNTGELFFGEGSRLTVL.

Only a few counts were recorded for this clone. V is TRBV7-3 and J is TRBJ1-5; 8 bases align to TRBD1. The ends lost 4 bases at V and 3 bases at J; junction bases unmatched: 14. The CDR3 runs 18 residues. CDR1 is SGHTA, CDR2 FQGTGA, per germline. The CDR3 DNA follows: TGTGCCAGCAGCTCTAGGACAGGGAAGATAAACCTCAATCAGCCCCAGCATTTT. Translation: CASSSRTGKINLNQPQHF.

The rearrangement uses TRBV24-1 and TRBJ2-1; 11 nucleotides match TRBD2. The V segment lost 3 bases and the J segment 6 bases; nucleotides outside the gene matches: 6. Germline values: CDR1 KGHDR, CDR2 SFDVKD. The CDR3 has 16 amino acids. The chain's CDR3 is CATSDPTGTSGNEQFF. CDR3 nucleotide sequence: TGTGCCACCAGTGATCCCACAGGGACTAGCGGCAATGAGCAGTTCTTC.

V gene TRBV18 combines with J gene TRBJ2-3, with D possibly TRBD1 on 5 matching bases. The germline V gene encodes CDR1 KGHSH and CDR2 LQKENI. V was shortened by 0 bases and J by 3 bases, with 13 bases between the two germline ends. The CDR3 consists of 16 residues. CDR3 region: CASSPPNRGNTDTQYF. CDR3 nucleotides: TGTGCCAGCTCACCACCGAATAGGGGAAATACAGATACGCAGTATTTT.

V gene TRBV27 combines with J gene TRBJ2-2, with 11 nucleotides matching TRBD1. Per germline, CDR1 MNHEY and CDR2 SMNVEV (reference sequence). V was clipped by 4 bases and J by 7 bases; unmatched bases: 5. This CDR3 is built from 15 residues. The CDR3 nucleotides read TGTGCCAGCAGTTCTCCCGGGACAGGGGGCGGGGAGCTGTTTTTT. The encoded protein is CASSSPGTGGGELFF.

The table lists this clone with a few counts. The V gene is TRBV30, the J gene TRBJ2-6; 10 positions match TRBD1. The CDR3 has 16 amino acids. V dropped 5 bases and J dropped 1; count of bases not matched to a gene: 5. Germline V gene lookup returns CDR1 GTSNPN and CDR2 SVGIG (reference sequence). The CDR3 nucleotides are TGTGCCTGGTACCGGGACAGGGGTTCTGGGGCCAACGTCCTGACTTTC. This translates into CAWYRDRGSGANVLTF.

This chain links TRBV10-3 with TRBJ1-1; D is ambiguous. V was cut by 8 bases and J by 5 bases, with 21 bases left in between. The V gene's germline CDR1 is ENHRY and CDR2 SYGVKD. The CDR3 contains 15 residues. CDR3 sequence reads: CAIRLWGGGETEAFF. As DNA, the CDR3 is TGTGCCATCCGTCTCTGGGGAGGTGGAGAGACTGAAGCTTTCTTT.

The chain couples TRBV7-2 to TRBJ2-1, with D perhaps TRBD2 (6 bases). Germline CDR1 and CDR2: SGHTA and FQGNSA. Trimming took 4 bases from V and 13 from J, leaving 14 bases between them. This CDR3 has 12 amino acids. CDR3 sequence reads: CASSSSSALQFF. The CDR3 region has the DNA TGTGCCAGCAGCTCCTCTAGCGCTCTTCAGTTCTTC.

The V call is TRBV15, the J call TRBJ1-2, with 9 bases fitting TRBD1. The CDR3 covers 13 residues. V was clipped by 5 bases and J by 5 bases; unmatched bases: 3. Germline CDR1 is LNHNV and CDR2 is YYDKDF (reference sequence). CDR3 nucleotide sequence: TGTGCCACCAGCCGGACAGGGGTGTATGGCTACACCTTC. This codes for CATSRTGVYGYTF.

The J gene is TRBJ1-1, the V gene TRBV7-9; D is uncertain. The CDR3 totals 14 residues. Germline assignment: CDR1 SEHNR and CDR2 FQNEAQ (reference sequence). V was clipped by 5 bases and J by 1 base, with 11 bases between them. The CDR3 protein is CASSIRGRNTEAFF. CDR3 sequence (DNA): TGTGCCAGCAGCATCAGAGGTCGGAACACTGAAGCTTTCTTT.

This clone was recorded only once. This CDR3 reads CASRPTGGTYEQYF. The CDR3 DNA reads TGTGCCAGTCGCCCGACAGGGGGCACCTACGAGCAGTACTTC. The rearrangement joins TRBV19 to TRBJ2-7; 10 bases are a match to TRBD1. Germline-derived CDR1 and CDR2 are LNHDA and SQIVND (reference sequence). Trimming removed 8 bases from V and 2 bases from J; junction bases left unmatched: 6. The CDR3 extends over 14 amino acids.

J is TRBJ2-1 and V is TRBV19; 8 positions agree with TRBD1. The CDR3 covers 19 residues. Germline trimming cut 10 bases from V and 9 bases from J; bases unmatched to any gene: 29. Germline V gene sequence: CDR1 LNHDA, CDR2 SQIVND (reference sequence). The CDR3 region is CATGPLPGQVTASASEQFF. The CDR3 DNA follows: TGTGCCACTGGACCCCTCCCGGGACAGGTAACGGCCAGTGCGAGTGAGCAGTTCTTC.